One sample yielded the 27 T cell receptor beta chains listed below, sequenced in a study of PD-1 blockade in classical Hodgkin lymphoma. Profiled with immunoSEQ multiplex PCR; TCRdb holds only in-frame clones, not every one. The table shows about 28,000 clones, with approximately 93% occurring only once. The time point was: newly diagnosed, previously untreated cHL patient sample. Sequenced input: peripheral blood mononuclear cells (PBMCs). These TCRs come from a human donor with classical Hodgkin lymphoma.

The chain uses TRBV15 and TRBJ1-2; D is ambiguous. The CDR3 is 17 amino acids. Trimming shortened V by 0 bases and J by 7 bases, and 21 bases separated the two germline ends. Germline V gives CDR1 LNHNV, CDR2 YYDKDF (reference sequence). The CDR3 protein is CATSRDLSFGRTGGYTF. The DNA for the CDR3 is TGTGCCACCAGCAGAGATCTTTCTTTTGGTCGAACCGGTGGCTACACCTTC.

The V gene is TRBV6-5, the J gene TRBJ2-7, with TRBD1 as a possible D gene (6 bases). CDR1 is MNHEY and CDR2 is SVGAGI in the germline V gene. The CDR3 is made up of 12 amino acids. The V end lost 5 bases, the J end lost 2 bases, and 7 bases lay between the germline ends. For the CDR3, the DNA is TGTGCCAGCAGTCAGGGGCCCTACGAGCAGTACTTC. Its translation is CASSQGPYEQYF.

This clone is a singleton in its sample. The chain couples TRBV6-5 to TRBJ2-3, with D possibly being TRBD2 (5 bases). Germline loops: CDR1 MNHEY, CDR2 SVGAGI. The CDR3 runs 15 residues. V was clipped by 8 bases and J by 0 bases, with 15 bases between them. CDR3 loop: CASYEGSMSTDTQYF. The CDR3 nucleotides are TGTGCCAGCTATGAAGGGAGTATGAGCACAGATACGCAGTATTTT.

This chain uses TRBV7-2 with TRBJ2-3; a possible D gene is TRBD2 (5 bases). The CDR3 has 13 residues. V lost 5 bases and J lost 1, with 7 bases in between. The germline V gene has CDR1 SGHTA and CDR2 FQGNSA. The CDR3 spells CASSAGGTDTQYF. Here the CDR3 DNA reads TGTGCCAGCAGCGCGGGCGGCACAGATACGCAGTATTTT. Filled out from reference TRBV7-2 and TRBJ2-3, the complete variable domain reads GAGVSQSPSNKVTEKGKDVELRCDPISGHTALYWYRQSLGQGLEFLIYFQGNSAPDKSGLPSDRFSAERTGGSVSTLTIQRTQQEDSAVYLCASSAGGTDTQYFGPGTRLTVL.

The chain joins TRBV5-1 to TRBJ1-3, with 9 bases matching TRBD1. Germline-derived CDR1 and CDR2 are SGHRS and YFSETQ. The CDR3 has 16 amino acids. Trimming at V came to 0 bases and at J to 1 base, leaving 2 bases not matched to a gene. As DNA, the CDR3 is TGCGCCAGCAGCTTGGATGGGACAGGGTCTGGAAACACCATATATTTT. This translates into CASSLDGTGSGNTIYF.

This chain links TRBV28 with TRBJ1-1; 8 positions match TRBD1. V trimming: 10 bases; J trimming: 7 bases; junction bases outside the gene matches: 17. This CDR3 comprises 15 residues. The germline gives CDR1 MDHEN, CDR2 SYDVKM. The CDR3, as DNA: TGTGCCACCAAGCGTAGCGGGCAGGGGGCGGGTGAAGCTTTCTTT. The encoded protein is CATKRSGQGAGEAFF.

The chain employs TRBV19 and TRBJ1-4; D call uncertain. Trimming removed 6 bases at V and 7 bases at J, with 15 bases between. CDR3 size: 14 residues. Germline V gene sequence: CDR1 LNHDA, CDR2 SQIVND (reference sequence). CDR3 in DNA: TGTGCCAGTAGCCGGGCGGGGTTGGGTGAAAAACTGTTTTTT. It is translated as CASSRAGLGEKLFF.

This clone has only one observation. V gene TRBV9 combines with J gene TRBJ1-5; D is possibly TRBD1 (6 bases). CDR1 SGDLS and CDR2 YYNGEE come from the germline V gene. There are 15 residues in the CDR3. Trimming took off 1 base at V and 6 bases at J, with 14 bases between the two ends. In DNA form, the CDR3 reads TGTGCCAGCAGCGTATCGGACAGTATAAGTCAGCCCCAGCATTTT. Amino acid sequence: CASSVSDSISQPQHF. Full variable domain (remainder filled in from reference TRBV9 and TRBJ1-5): DSGVTQTPKHLITATGQRVTLRCSPRSGDLSVYWYQQSLDQGLQFLIQYYNGEERAKGNILERFSAQQFPDLHSELNLSSLELGDSALYFCASSVSDSISQPQHFGDGTRLSIL.

The rearrangement uses TRBV6-5 and TRBJ2-7; TRBD1 is a possible D gene (5 bases). Trimming left V 5 bases short and J 5 bases short, with 13 bases between. This CDR3 has 13 residues. The germline CDR1 and CDR2 sequences are MNHEY and SVGAGI. This CDR3 reads CASSRNRRDEQYF. In nucleotides, the CDR3 is TGTGCCAGCAGTCGAAACCGCAGGGACGAGCAGTACTTC.

The rearrangement joins TRBV4-3 to TRBJ2-1, with D maybe TRBD2 (5 bases). In germline, CDR1 is LGHNA, CDR2 YSLEER. The CDR3 is 14 amino acids. The V gene lost 2 bases and the J gene lost 5 bases, with 10 bases spanning the gap. The DNA for the CDR3 is TGCGCCAGCAGCCAATTACTAGTTAACAATGAGCAGTTCTTC. Translating gives CASSQLLVNNEQFF.

The CDR3 DNA sequence: TGTGCCAGCAGCCGTTGGGCAGCCTACGAGCAGTACTTC. Its translation is CASSRWAAYEQYF. The chain combines TRBV14 with TRBJ2-7; D gene ambiguous. CDR1 and CDR2 from the germline V gene are SGHDN and FVKESK. V lost 4 bases to trimming and J lost 2 bases, with 9 bases between them. The CDR3 runs 13 residues. The full variable domain, in which reference TRBV14 and TRBJ2-7 provide the parts outside the CDR3, is EAGVTQFPSHSVIEKGQTVTLRCDPISGHDNLYWYRRVMGKEIKFLLHFVKESKQDESGMPNNRFLAERTGGTYSTLKVQPAELEDSGVYFCASSRWAAYEQYFGPGTRLTVT.

The chain is built from TRBV9 and TRBJ1-4, with a tentative D call TRBD1 (6 bases). Deletions cut 0 bases from V and 7 bases from J, with 13 bases between. The CDR3 covers 15 residues. CDR1 is SGDLS, CDR2 YYNGEE, per germline. The chain's CDR3 is CASSVDLGGGEKLFF. CDR3 sequence (DNA): TGTGCCAGCAGCGTAGATTTGGGGGGCGGTGAAAAACTGTTTTTT.

The chain is built from TRBV18 and TRBJ2-7, with 8 positions matching TRBD2. Looked up from germline, CDR1 is KGHSH and CDR2 is LQKENI. The junction had 13 bases not matched to a gene; V was cut back by 9 bases and J by 6 bases. The CDR3 consists of 14 residues. CDR3 loop: CASSSGEAGVEQYF. CDR3 nucleotides: TGTGCCAGTTCCTCGGGGGAAGCGGGGGTCGAGCAGTACTTC.

The rearrangement uses TRBV5-6 and TRBJ1-5; 7 positions match TRBD1. The CDR3 has 14 residues. The germline V gene encodes CDR1 SGHDT and CDR2 YYEEEE. The ends lost 5 bases at V and 6 bases at J; junction bases unmatched: 8. In nucleotides, the CDR3 is TGTGCCAGCAGGGGCCCGACAGGGCGTCAGCCCCAGCATTTT. Translating it yields CASRGPTGRQPQHF.

This chain joins TRBV2 and TRBJ1-6, with unresolved D. The V end lost 4 bases, the J end lost 3 bases, and 10 bases lay between the germline ends. This CDR3 region has 15 residues. Germline V gives CDR1 SNHLY, CDR2 FYNNEI. This CDR3 is CASSARSLYNSPLHF. CDR3 in DNA: TGTGCCAGCAGTGCACGGAGCCTCTATAATTCACCCCTCCACTTT. Combining the CDR3 with reference TRBV2 and TRBJ1-6 gives the whole variable domain EPEVTQTPSHQVTQMGQEVILRCVPISNHLYFYWYRQILGQKVEFLVSFYNNEISEKSEIFDDQFSVERPDGSNFTLKIRSTKLEDSAMYFCASSARSLYNSPLHFGNGTRLTVT.

The J gene is TRBJ1-1, the V gene TRBV2; 8 positions match TRBD1. The CDR3 is 15 residues long. Per germline, CDR1 SNHLY and CDR2 FYNNEI. V trimming: 5 bases; J trimming: 11 bases; junction bases outside the gene matches: 16. The CDR3 sequence is CASSPRHRGYQAAFF. The CDR3 region has the DNA TGTGCCAGCAGTCCGAGACACAGGGGGTATCAGGCGGCTTTCTTT.

Of note for this clone: One end of the junction does not line up with germline, which may come from a read error. Different DNA sequences within this sample yield the same CDR3. The CDR3 nucleotides are TGTGCCAGCAGTTATGGGGTTAACGCGAATACCGGGGAGCTGTTTTTT. It encodes CASSYGVNANTGELFF. J is TRBJ2-2 and V is TRBV6-6; D is unresolved. The CDR3 runs to 16 residues. CDR1 is MNHNY, CDR2 SVGAGI, per germline (reference sequence).

The J gene is TRBJ2-2, the V gene TRBV28, with D unresolved. The germline V gene encodes CDR1 MDHEN and CDR2 SYDVKM. Trimming pared 3 bases from V and 6 bases from J, leaving 11 bases between. This CDR3 has 14 amino acids. CDR3 residues: CASSFPPEAGELFF. CDR3 sequence (DNA): TGTGCCAGCAGTTTTCCCCCAGAGGCCGGGGAGCTGTTTTTT.

The chain links TRBV5-6 to TRBJ2-2, with 7 bases that match TRBD2. V shed 4 bases, J shed 1 base, and the junction held 13 bases outside the gene matches. CDR1 SGHDT and CDR2 YYEEEE come from the germline V gene. The CDR3 totals 18 residues. CDR3 protein: CASSPGPSGPLNTGELFF. In nucleotides, the CDR3 is TGTGCCAGCAGCCCGGGACCTAGCGGCCCTCTGAACACCGGGGAGCTGTTTTTT.

This chain connects TRBV6-1 to TRBJ1-4; 7 bases fit TRBD1. CDR1 and CDR2 from the germline V gene are MNHNS and SASEGT. The CDR3 length is 15 residues. V dropped 5 bases and J dropped 6; count of bases not matched to a gene: 9. CDR3 sequence (DNA): TGTGCCAGCAGTCCTACAGACAGGGTACATGAAAAACTGTTTTTT. As protein: CASSPTDRVHEKLFF.

The J gene is TRBJ2-7, the V gene TRBV7-2; D is unresolved. Germline assignment: CDR1 SGHTA and CDR2 FQGNSA. With 1 base removed from V and 3 bases from J, the gap between germline ends came to 4 bases. This CDR3 has 12 residues. CDR3: CASSLVGYEQYF. The CDR3 DNA follows: TGTGCCAGCAGCTTAGTAGGCTACGAGCAGTACTTC.

This clone is deemed medium-sized. The chain is built from TRBV11-2 and TRBJ2-5; 15 nucleotides match TRBD2. Per germline, CDR1 SGHAT and CDR2 FQNNGV. J was trimmed by 7 bases and V by 5 bases; bases with no gene match: 5. This CDR3 comprises 15 residues. The CDR3 spells CASSTGLAGGGTQYF. CDR3 coding DNA: TGTGCCAGCAGCACGGGACTAGCGGGAGGTGGGACCCAGTACTTC.

The chain couples TRBV28 to TRBJ1-2; the D gene is possibly TRBD1 (6 bases). The CDR3 is made up of 14 amino acids. In germline, CDR1 is MDHEN, CDR2 SYDVKM. Trimming took off 7 bases at V and 8 bases at J, with 20 bases between the two ends. CDR3 bases: TGTGCCAGCACCATTTCCGGGCCCCAGGGGGGCTACACCTTC. It specifies CASTISGPQGGYTF.

This chain uses TRBV27 with TRBJ1-1; D not resolved. Trimming removed 3 bases at V and 0 bases at J, with 5 bases between. The CDR3 runs to 13 residues. Germline V CDR1 and CDR2: MNHEY, SMNVEV (reference sequence). CDR3 amino acids: CASSLSVNTEAFF. The DNA for the CDR3 is TGTGCCAGCAGTTTGTCGGTGAACACTGAAGCTTTCTTT.

The genes are TRBV7-9 and TRBJ2-3, with D perhaps matching TRBD2 (5 bases). The CDR3 runs to 16 residues. V lost 6 bases and J lost 4, with 20 bases in between. Germline loops: CDR1 SEHNR, CDR2 FQNEAQ (reference sequence). The CDR3 sequence: CASRDWLGDKSDTQYF. CDR3 sequence (DNA): TGTGCCAGCAGGGACTGGTTGGGCGACAAATCAGATACGCAGTATTTT.

The rearrangement uses TRBV5-6 and TRBJ1-5; tentative D call: TRBD1 (6 bases). The length of the CDR3 is 16 residues. Germline V lookup: CDR1 SGHDT, CDR2 YYEEEE. The V end lost 2 bases, the J end lost 4 bases, and 16 bases lay between the germline ends. DNA for the CDR3: TGTGCCAGCAGCTTCTGGGGGGCGAGTGAGAATCAGCCCCAGCATTTT. Its translation: CASSFWGASENQPQHF.

The CDR3 region has the DNA TGCGCCAGCAGCCAAGATCGTCGGGAGGGCCCGAACAATGAGCAGTTCTTC. As protein: CASSQDRREGPNNEQFF. The chain carries TRBV4-1 and TRBJ2-1, with 8 bases fitting TRBD2. Germline V gene sequence: CDR1 MGHRA, CDR2 YSYEKL. The V segment lost 0 bases and the J segment 5 bases; nucleotides outside the gene matches: 9. CDR3 length: 17 amino acids.